This entry lists 4 T cell receptor beta chains sequenced from one sample in a study of OX40 agonist ivuxolimab in advanced cancers. TCRdb's table, derived via immunoSEQ multiplex PCR, lists solely in-frame clones and lacks some. This sample has approximately 61,000 clones, with about 89% found just once. The sample here was CD4+ or CD8+ T cells sorted from blood, taken in a trial of the OX40 agonist ivuxolimab. The receptors were sampled from an adult with an advanced solid tumor such as melanoma, head and neck, liver or kidney cancer.

The chain combines TRBV27 with TRBJ1-1, with D hard to call. The CDR3 totals 15 residues. V lost 1 base and J 0 bases, leaving 9 bases between the germline ends. Germline lookup yields CDR1 MNHEY and CDR2 SMNVEV (reference sequence). In DNA, the CDR3 is TGTGCCAGCAGTTTATTTGTGGGGATGAACACTGAAGCTTTCTTT. Translating it yields CASSLFVGMNTEAFF.

J is TRBJ2-1 and V is TRBV28; D may be TRBD1 (5 bases). This CDR3 is built from 13 residues. V was pared by 6 bases and J by 9 bases, with 15 bases between. The germline CDR1 and CDR2 sequences are MDHEN and SYDVKM. The DNA for the CDR3 is TGTGCCAGCAGGGATTGGGGCGGAACTGAGCAGTTCTTC. It codes for CASRDWGGTEQFF.

The chain combines TRBV7-8 with TRBJ2-3; 14 nucleotides line up with TRBD2. Germline V gene lookup returns CDR1 SGHVS and CDR2 FQNEAQ. V lost 5 bases and J lost 0; bases outside the gene matches: 4. The CDR3 sequence is 17 residues long. The CDR3: CASSPGLAGVSTDTQYF. The CDR3 coding sequence is TGTGCCAGCAGCCCGGGACTAGCGGGAGTAAGCACAGATACGCAGTATTTT.

The chain recombines TRBV28 with TRBJ1-1, with no clear D. The V and J ends lost 5 bases and 4 bases respectively, with 14 bases between them. Germline CDR1 reads MDHEN; CDR2 reads SYDVKM. The length of the CDR3 is 14 residues. CDR3 region: CASSRPAWGTEAFF. For the CDR3, the DNA is TGTGCCAGCAGTCGACCCGCGTGGGGCACTGAAGCTTTCTTT.